This T cell receptor beta chain came from a study of blood T cells in healthy people across ages. The CDR3 is 14 amino acids. Trimming took off 5 bases at V and 4 bases at J, with 14 bases between the two ends. Germline CDR1 reads SGHVS; CDR2 reads FNYEAQ. Donors ranged from roughly 6 to 95 years old and were healthy Caucasians in Russia. Then a second PCR, running roughly 7 to 11 cycles, was carried out with a sample-barcoded 5' primer and a J-beta primer mix. TCRdb reanalysed the 5' RACE reads using MiXCR and keeps one entry per CDR3 protein. This sample has around 850,000 distinct CDR3 sequences, with roughly 34% found just once.

The chain carries TRBV7-6 and TRBJ1-1; the D is unclear. Sequences were obtained from blood. This sequence was found in a man in his late teens or twenties in good health. The CDR3 region is CASSPGSVTTEAFF. The CDR3 DNA sequence: TGTGCCAGCAGCCCGGGTAGCGTGACCACTGAAGCTTTCTTT.